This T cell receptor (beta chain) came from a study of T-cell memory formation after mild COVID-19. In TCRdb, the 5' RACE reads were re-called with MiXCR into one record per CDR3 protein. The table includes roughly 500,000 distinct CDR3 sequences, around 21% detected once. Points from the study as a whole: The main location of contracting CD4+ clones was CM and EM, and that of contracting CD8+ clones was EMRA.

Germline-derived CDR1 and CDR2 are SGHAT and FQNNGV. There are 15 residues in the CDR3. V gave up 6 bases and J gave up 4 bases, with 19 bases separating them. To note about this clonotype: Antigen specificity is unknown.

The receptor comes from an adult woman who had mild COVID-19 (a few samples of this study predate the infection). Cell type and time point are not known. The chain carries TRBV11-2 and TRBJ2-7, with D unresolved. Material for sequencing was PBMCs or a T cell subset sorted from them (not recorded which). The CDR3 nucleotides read TGTGCCAGCAGTCCCCGTTTCAGGTCGTTTTACGAGCAGTACTTC. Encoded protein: CASSPRFRSFYEQYF.